This T cell receptor (beta chain) was identified during a study of T cells in Graves' hyperthyroidism and ophthalmopathy. Researchers took RNA transcripts and amplified the TCR beta CDR3 regions from them. Primed by the HTBI set, a first-round RT-PCR was run on the TCR CDR3. TCRdb re-derived calls from the multiplex PCR reads in MiXCR, one entry per CDR3 protein. The sample holds about 600,000 distinct CDR3 sequences, about 16% seen once. Per germline, CDR1 MNHNS and CDR2 SASEGT. CDR3 length: 12 amino acids. Clinicians diagnosed patients from clinical symptoms, serum thyroxine and TRAb, thyroid ultrasound and orbital computed tomography. Many counts were recorded for this clonotype.

The chain joins TRBV6-1 to TRBJ1-4; D is unresolved. The receptor's source is a woman between 40 and 50 years old with Graves' ophthalmopathy. The source material was blood. CDR3 residues: CGSLATNEKLFF. The CDR3 DNA reads as TGTGGCTCGTTAGCAACTAATGAAAAACTGTTTTTT.